These 15 T cell receptor beta chains were sequenced from one sample in a study of T cells in Graves' hyperthyroidism and ophthalmopathy. It was RNA transcripts that yielded the amplified TCR beta CDR3 regions. First-round RT-PCR targeting the TCR CDR3 was performed with the HTBI primer set. From the multiplex PCR reads, TCRdb called clonotypes with MiXCR, one entry per CDR3 protein. The sample holds more than 550,000 distinct CDR3 sequences, 15% to 20% seen once. Sample: blood. Receptors originate from a man aged 50-59 years with Graves' hyperthyroidism.

The genes are TRBV24-1 and TRBJ2-1, with 7 bases that match TRBD2. With 0 bases clipped from V and 6 bases from J, the junction kept 10 bases outside the gene matches. Germline CDR1 and CDR2: KGHDR and SFDVKD. The CDR3 consists of 17 residues. The CDR3 region has the DNA TGTGCCACCAGTGATTTGCAGAGTGGGAGGGCGCCCAATGAGCAGTTCTTC. Its translation: CATSDLQSGRAPNEQFF.

This clonotype has a count of ten or more. The chain joins TRBV2 to TRBJ1-2, with D tentatively TRBD1 (5 bases). V gave up 4 bases and J gave up 4 bases, with 7 bases separating them. The CDR3 has 12 residues. Germline CDR1 and CDR2: SNHLY and FYNNEI. The DNA for the CDR3 is TGTGCCAGCAGTGGACAGCTCTATGGCTACACCTTC. It codes for CASSGQLYGYTF.

This clonotype was found many times. This rearrangement joins TRBV29-1 to TRBJ2-6; the match to TRBD2 covers 8 bases. The CDR3 length is 14 residues. J gave up 3 bases and V 4 bases, and 2 bases lay outside the gene matches. Germline-derived CDR1 and CDR2 are SQVTM and ANQGSEA. The CDR3 DNA reads as TGCAGCGTTGGTCTAGCGGGTGGGGCCAACGTCCTGACTTTC. Translated, it gives CSVGLAGGANVLTF.

In nucleotides, the CDR3 is TGTGCCAGCAGAGTTTTTGGACCTACGAGCTCTGGGGCCAACGTCCTGACTTTC. This encodes CASRVFGPTSSGANVLTF. V gene TRBV3-1 combines with J gene TRBJ2-6; D ambiguous. The CDR3 is 18 amino acids. Germline V CDR1 and CDR2: LGHDT, YNNKEL (reference sequence). V was pared by 6 bases and J by 0 bases, with 18 bases between.

Only a few counts were recorded for this clonotype. V gene TRBV18 combines with J gene TRBJ1-4, with TRBD1 matching 9 bases. The J segment lost 8 bases and the V segment lost 2 bases, leaving 6 bases of the junction unmatched. This CDR3 spans 15 amino acids. CDR1 KGHSH and CDR2 LQKENI come from the germline V gene. CDR3: CASSPSGTGREKLFF. DNA for the CDR3: TGTGCCAGCTCACCATCGGGGACAGGGAGGGAAAAACTGTTTTTT.

This clonotype was counted at least ten times. J is TRBJ2-2 and V is TRBV27; D is ambiguous. The V end was cut by 10 bases, the J end by 0 bases, with 6 bases between. In germline, CDR1 is MNHEY, CDR2 SMNVEV (reference sequence). This CDR3 region has 12 residues. The CDR3 coding sequence is TGTGCCATCCTAGCGAACACCGGGGAGCTGTTTTTT. It is translated as CAILANTGELFF.

The chain couples TRBV7-2 to TRBJ2-1; possible D gene TRBD1, 6 bases. This CDR3 region has 14 residues. CDR1 SGHTA and CDR2 FQGNSA come from the germline V gene. The ends were cut back, 0 bases at V and 13 bases at J, with 16 bases in the middle. The CDR3 sequence is CASSLALMGAEQFF. CDR3 DNA: TGTGCCAGCAGCTTAGCGTTAATGGGGGCGGAACAGTTCTTC.

In this sample, this clonotype turned up a few times. CDR3 DNA: TGTGCCAGCAGCCGGACCTTCCTGGGGACCTACGAGCAGTACTTC. This encodes CASSRTFLGTYEQYF. The J gene is TRBJ2-7, the V gene TRBV28; the D is unclear. Trimming shortened V by 6 bases and J by 2 bases, and 17 bases separated the two germline ends. The CDR3 totals 15 residues. Germline CDR1 is MDHEN and CDR2 is SYDVKM.

The V call is TRBV25-1, the J call TRBJ1-2; D remains ambiguous. Germline V lookup: CDR1 MGHDK, CDR2 SYGVNS. This CDR3 is 16 amino acids long. Trimming took 6 bases from V and 4 from J, leaving 21 bases between them. Written as DNA, the CDR3 is TGTGCCAGCAGCTCTCTTCTAGGTGGAGGGTCCTATGGCTACACCTTC. It encodes CASSSLLGGGSYGYTF.

The sample holds many counts of this clonotype. The chain recombines TRBV28 with TRBJ2-5; a weak D match, TRBD1 (6 bases). CDR1 MDHEN and CDR2 SYDVKM come from the germline V gene. V lost 6 bases and J lost 3, with 20 bases in between. The CDR3 extends over 16 amino acids. The chain's CDR3 is CASSHIKWTEKETQYF. The CDR3 bases are TGTGCCAGCAGCCATATTAAATGGACAGAGAAAGAGACCCAGTACTTC.

This clonotype has only a few counts. This chain connects TRBV7-2 to TRBJ2-7, with 9 bases aligning to TRBD2. Germline assignment: CDR1 SGHTA and CDR2 FQGNSA. The CDR3 loop spans 16 amino acids. The V segment lost 5 bases and the J segment 3 bases; nucleotides outside the gene matches: 11. The CDR3 spells CASSPGSSGTVYEQYF. In nucleotides, the CDR3 is TGTGCCAGCAGCCCAGGATCTAGCGGGACTGTCTACGAGCAGTACTTC.

V gene TRBV12-3 or TRBV12-4 combines with J gene TRBJ2-2; the D is unclear. The CDR3 spans 14 residues. Trimming shortened V by 2 bases and J by 8 bases, and 12 bases separated the two germline ends. CDR3 sequence: CASSLIGLRGELFF. CDR3 nucleotide sequence: TGTGCCAGCAGTTTAATCGGCTTACGGGGGGAGCTGTTTTTT.

This clonotype showed up just a few times. The chain carries TRBV9 and TRBJ1-1, with TRBD1 identical over 9 bases. CDR3 length equals 16 residues. The trim removed 4 bases at V and 8 bases at J, leaving 15 bases unmatched. Looked up from germline, CDR1 is SGDLS and CDR2 is YYNGEE. The CDR3 protein is CASSQTPTGGFREAFF. CDR3 sequence (DNA): TGTGCCAGCAGCCAGACACCGACAGGGGGATTTAGGGAAGCTTTCTTT. The full variable domain, in which reference TRBV9 and TRBJ1-1 provide the parts outside the CDR3, is DSGVTQTPKHLITATGQRVTLRCSPRSGDLSVYWYQQSLDQGLQFLIQYYNGEERAKGNILERFSAQQFPDLHSELNLSSLELGDSALYFCASSQTPTGGFREAFFGQGTRLTVV.

This clonotype was recorded many times. The rearrangement joins TRBV13 to TRBJ1-6, with TRBD1 as a possible D gene (5 bases). The germline V gene has CDR1 PRHDT and CDR2 FYEKMQ (reference sequence). This CDR3 comprises 15 residues. The V end lost 6 bases, the J end lost 7 bases, and 16 bases lay between the germline ends. The CDR3 sequence: CASRSTGTDNSPLHF. The CDR3 region has the DNA TGTGCCAGCAGATCCACCGGGACGGACAATTCACCCCTCCACTTT.

This clonotype was recorded at least ten times. This chain connects TRBV11-2 to TRBJ1-2; TRBD1 matches 7 bases. CDR3 length equals 15 residues. Germline CDR1 and CDR2: SGHAT and FQNNGV. Unmatched junction bases numbered 8, after V lost 2 bases and J lost 5 bases. This CDR3 reads CASSLSLGGAYGYTF. CDR3 in DNA: TGTGCCAGCAGCTTATCCTTAGGGGGCGCGTATGGCTACACCTTC.